This T cell receptor beta chain was retrieved from a study of T-cell memory formation after mild COVID-19. The overall study: Across donors, TCR clusters were largely donor specific. Study outcomes and limitations: Day 15 to 85 contracting clones showed balanced CD4/CD8; day 15 to 37 expanders favored CD4+.

This clonotype turned up a few times. Its antigen is currently unknown. TCRdb analysed the 5' RACE reads with MiXCR anew, one entry per CDR3 protein. The sample yields roughly 500,000 distinct CDR3 sequences, roughly 22% seen once. The CDR3 has 15 residues. V dropped 1 base and J dropped 0 bases, with 5 bases sitting between them. CDR1 SGHRS and CDR2 YFSETQ come from the germline V gene. The source material was PBMCs or a T cell subset sorted from them (not recorded which). This chain uses TRBV5-1 with TRBJ1-6; D is possibly TRBD1 (5 bases). This clonotype was obtained from an adult woman who had mild COVID-19 (a few samples of this study predate the infection). Cell type and time point are not known. The DNA of the CDR3 is TGCGCCAGCAGCTTGCAGGGCTCCTATAATTCACCCCTCCACTTT. Its translation is CASSLQGSYNSPLHF. Using reference TRBV5-1 and TRBJ1-6 for the parts outside the CDR3, the full variable domain is KAGVTQTPRYLIKTRGQQVTLSCSPISGHRSVSWYQQTPGQGLQFLFEYFSETQRNKGNFPGRFSGRQFSNSRSEMNVSTLELGDSALYLCASSLQGSYNSPLHFGNGTRLTVT.